This entry concerns a single T cell receptor (beta chain). The source of the sample is a study of pediatric ulcerative colitis. This CDR3 is built from 18 residues. The V gene lost 5 bases and the J gene lost 1 base, with 22 bases spanning the gap. The V gene's germline CDR1 is PRHDT and CDR2 FYEKMQ (reference sequence). The method was immunoSEQ multiplex PCR; TCRdb's version includes in-frame clones alone and lacks a portion of them. The repertoire holds roughly 70,000 clones, 85% to 90% seen once, with around 3.6% in the top ten. The chain is built from TRBV13 and TRBJ2-3; D may be TRBD1 or TRBD2 (5 bases each). The sample comprised blood. This TCR came from a boy between 10 and 17 years old with severe ulcerative colitis. The CDR3 sequence is CASSPAIRRVGGTDTQYF. Here the CDR3 DNA reads TGTGCCAGCAGCCCAGCGATCAGGCGGGTAGGGGGCACAGATACGCAGTATTTT. Variable domain in full (rest from reference TRBV13 and TRBJ2-3): AAGVIQSPRHLIKEKRETATLKCYPIPRHDTVYWYQQGPGQDPQFLISFYEKMQSDKGSIPDRFSAQQFSDYHSELNMSSLELGDSALYFCASSPAIRRVGGTDTQYFGPGTRLTVL.